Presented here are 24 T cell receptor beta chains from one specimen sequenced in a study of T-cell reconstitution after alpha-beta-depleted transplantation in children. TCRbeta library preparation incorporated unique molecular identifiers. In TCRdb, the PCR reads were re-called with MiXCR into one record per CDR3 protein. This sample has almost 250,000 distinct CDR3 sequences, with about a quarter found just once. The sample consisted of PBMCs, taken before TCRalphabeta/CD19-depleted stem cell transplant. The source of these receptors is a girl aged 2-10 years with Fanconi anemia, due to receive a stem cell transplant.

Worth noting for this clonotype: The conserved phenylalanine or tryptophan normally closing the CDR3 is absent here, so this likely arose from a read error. This CDR3 is CASSSDRGNTIYY. CDR3 sequence (DNA): TGTGCCAGCAGCTCCGACAGGGGAAACACCATATATTAT. V and J are TRBV13 and TRBJ1-3; maybe TRBD1 (6 bases). V gave up 4 bases and J gave up 4 bases, with 8 bases separating them. The germline gives CDR1 PRHDT, CDR2 FYEKMQ (reference sequence). The CDR3 runs to 13 residues.

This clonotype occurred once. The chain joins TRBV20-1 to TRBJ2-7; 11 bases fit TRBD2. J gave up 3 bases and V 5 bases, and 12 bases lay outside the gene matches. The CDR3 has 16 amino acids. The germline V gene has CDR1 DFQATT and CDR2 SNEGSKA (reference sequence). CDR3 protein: CSASHETSGILYEQYF. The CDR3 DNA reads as TGCAGTGCTTCCCATGAGACTAGCGGGATCCTCTACGAGCAGTACTTC.

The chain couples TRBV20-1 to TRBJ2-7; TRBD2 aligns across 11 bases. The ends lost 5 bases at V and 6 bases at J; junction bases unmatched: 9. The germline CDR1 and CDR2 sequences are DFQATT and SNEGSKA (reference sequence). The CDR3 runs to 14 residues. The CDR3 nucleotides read TGCAGTGCTTCCCTAGCGGGGGGCCTGGGCGAGCAGTACTTC. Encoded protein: CSASLAGGLGEQYF.

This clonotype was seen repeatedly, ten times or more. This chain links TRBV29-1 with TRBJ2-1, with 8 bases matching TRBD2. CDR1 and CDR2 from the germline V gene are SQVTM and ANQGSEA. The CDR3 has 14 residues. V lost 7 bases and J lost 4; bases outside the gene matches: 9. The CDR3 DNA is TGCAGCGCAAGCAAGCGGGAGAGGTACAATGAGCAGTTCTTC. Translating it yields CSASKRERYNEQFF.

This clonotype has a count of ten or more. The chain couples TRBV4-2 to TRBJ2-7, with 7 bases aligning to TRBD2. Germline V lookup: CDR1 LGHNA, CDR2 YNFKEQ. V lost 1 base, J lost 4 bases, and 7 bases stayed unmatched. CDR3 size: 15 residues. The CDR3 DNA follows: TGTGCCAGCAGCCAAGGGCAGGGAGGGAGATACGAGCAGTACTTC. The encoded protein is CASSQGQGGRYEQYF.

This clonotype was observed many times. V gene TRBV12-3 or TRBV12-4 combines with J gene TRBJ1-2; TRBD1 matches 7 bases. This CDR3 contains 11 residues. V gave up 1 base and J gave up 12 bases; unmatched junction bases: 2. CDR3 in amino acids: CASSLGQGHTF. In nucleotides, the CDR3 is TGTGCCAGCAGTTTAGGACAGGGTCACACCTTC.

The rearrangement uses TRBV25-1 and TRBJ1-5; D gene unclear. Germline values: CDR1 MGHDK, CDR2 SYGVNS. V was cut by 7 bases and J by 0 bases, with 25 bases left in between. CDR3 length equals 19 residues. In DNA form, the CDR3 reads TGTGCCAGCAAGGCCTCCCAGCGACCTCACCCGTATAGCAATCAGCCCCAGCATTTT. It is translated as CASKASQRPHPYSNQPQHF.

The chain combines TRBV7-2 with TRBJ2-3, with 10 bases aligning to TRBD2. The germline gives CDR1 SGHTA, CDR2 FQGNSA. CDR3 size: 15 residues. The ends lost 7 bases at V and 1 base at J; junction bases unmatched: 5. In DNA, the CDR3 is TGTGCCAGCATCACTGGGACTAGCGGCACAGATACGCAGTATTTT. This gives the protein CASITGTSGTDTQYF.

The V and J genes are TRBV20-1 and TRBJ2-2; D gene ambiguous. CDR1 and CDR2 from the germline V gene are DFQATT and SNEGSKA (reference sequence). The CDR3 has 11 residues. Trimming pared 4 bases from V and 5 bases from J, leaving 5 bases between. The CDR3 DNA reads TGCAGTGCTACCAGAACCGGGGAGCTGTTTTTT. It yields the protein CSATRTGELFF.

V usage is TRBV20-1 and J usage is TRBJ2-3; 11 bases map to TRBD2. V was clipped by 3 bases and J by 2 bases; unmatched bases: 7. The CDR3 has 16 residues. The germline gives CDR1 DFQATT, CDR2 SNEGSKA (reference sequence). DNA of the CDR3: TGCAGTGCTAGTAAACTAGCGGGGGATTACACAGATACGCAGTATTTT. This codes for CSASKLAGDYTDTQYF.

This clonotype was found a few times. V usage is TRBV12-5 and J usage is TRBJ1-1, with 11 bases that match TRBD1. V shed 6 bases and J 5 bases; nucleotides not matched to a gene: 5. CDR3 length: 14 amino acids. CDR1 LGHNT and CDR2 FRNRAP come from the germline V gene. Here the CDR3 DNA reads TGTGCTAGTGGCCCAGGACAGGGGGCAACTGAAGCTTTCTTT. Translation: CASGPGQGATEAFF.

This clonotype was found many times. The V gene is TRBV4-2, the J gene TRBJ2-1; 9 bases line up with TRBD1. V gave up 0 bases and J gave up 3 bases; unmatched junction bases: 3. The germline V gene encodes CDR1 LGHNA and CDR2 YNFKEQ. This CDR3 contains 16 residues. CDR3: CASSQDWTGVYNEQFF. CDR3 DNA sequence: TGTGCCAGCAGCCAAGATTGGACAGGGGTCTACAATGAGCAGTTCTTC.

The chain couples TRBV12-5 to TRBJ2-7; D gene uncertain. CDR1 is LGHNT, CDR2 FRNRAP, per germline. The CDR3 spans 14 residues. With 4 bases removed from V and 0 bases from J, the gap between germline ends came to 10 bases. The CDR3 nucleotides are TGTGCTAGTGGTTCTGTCAAAAGCTCCTACGAGCAGTACTTC. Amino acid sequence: CASGSVKSSYEQYF.

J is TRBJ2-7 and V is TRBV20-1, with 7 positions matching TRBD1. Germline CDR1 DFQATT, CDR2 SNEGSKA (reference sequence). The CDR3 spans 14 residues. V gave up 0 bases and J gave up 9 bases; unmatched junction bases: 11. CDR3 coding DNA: TGCAGTGCTAGAGATCGACAGGGAGTAGGGTGGCAGTACTTC. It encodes CSARDRQGVGWQYF.

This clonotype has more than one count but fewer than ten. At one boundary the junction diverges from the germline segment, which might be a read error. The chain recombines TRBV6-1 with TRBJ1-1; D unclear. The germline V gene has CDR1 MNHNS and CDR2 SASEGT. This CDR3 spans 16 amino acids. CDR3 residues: CASSEMAVVREKAARF. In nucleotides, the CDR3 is TGTGCCAGCAGTGAAATGGCTGTGGTTCGGGAAAAGGCGGCCCGGTTT.

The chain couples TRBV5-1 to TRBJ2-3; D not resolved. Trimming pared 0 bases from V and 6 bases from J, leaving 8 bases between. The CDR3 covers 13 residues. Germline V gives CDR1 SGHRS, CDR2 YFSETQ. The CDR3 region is CASSLAVSDTQYF. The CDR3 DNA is TGCGCCAGCAGCTTGGCCGTTTCGGATACGCAGTATTTT.

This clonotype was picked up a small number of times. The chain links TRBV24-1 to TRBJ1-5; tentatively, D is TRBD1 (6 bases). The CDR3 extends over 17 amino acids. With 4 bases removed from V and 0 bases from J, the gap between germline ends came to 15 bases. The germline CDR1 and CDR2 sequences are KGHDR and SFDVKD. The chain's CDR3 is CATSELATGHSNQPQHF. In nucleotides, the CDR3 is TGTGCCACCAGTGAATTGGCGACAGGCCATAGCAATCAGCCCCAGCATTTT.

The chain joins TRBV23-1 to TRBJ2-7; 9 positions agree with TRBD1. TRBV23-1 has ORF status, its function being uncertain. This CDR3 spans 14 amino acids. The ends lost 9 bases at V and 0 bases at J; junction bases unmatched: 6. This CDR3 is CARQDRGTSYEQYF. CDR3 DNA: TGCGCCAGACAAGACAGGGGGACCTCCTACGAGCAGTACTTC.

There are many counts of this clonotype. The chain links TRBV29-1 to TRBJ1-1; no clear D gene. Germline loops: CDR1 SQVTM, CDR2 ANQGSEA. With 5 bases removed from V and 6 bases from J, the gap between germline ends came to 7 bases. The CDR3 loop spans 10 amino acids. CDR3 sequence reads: CSVLKAEAFF. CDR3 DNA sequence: TGCAGCGTTCTAAAGGCTGAAGCTTTCTTT.

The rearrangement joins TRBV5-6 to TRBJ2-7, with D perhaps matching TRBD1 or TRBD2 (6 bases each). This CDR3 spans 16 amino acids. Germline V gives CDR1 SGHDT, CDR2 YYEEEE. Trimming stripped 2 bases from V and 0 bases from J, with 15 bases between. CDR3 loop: CASSFLGGRGSYEQYF. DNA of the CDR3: TGTGCCAGCAGCTTCCTGGGGGGCAGGGGCTCCTACGAGCAGTACTTC. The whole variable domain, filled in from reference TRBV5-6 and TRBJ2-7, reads DAGVTQSPTHLIKTRGQQVTLRCSPKSGHDTVSWYQQALGQGPQFIFQYYEEEERQRGNFPDRFSGHQFPNYSSELNVNALLLGDSALYLCASSFLGGRGSYEQYFGPGTRLTVT.

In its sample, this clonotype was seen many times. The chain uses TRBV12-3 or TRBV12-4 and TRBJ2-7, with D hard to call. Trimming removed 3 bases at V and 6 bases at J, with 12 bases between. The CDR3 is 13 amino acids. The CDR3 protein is CASSFPTDVEQYF. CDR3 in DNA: TGTGCCAGCAGTTTTCCCACGGACGTCGAGCAGTACTTC.

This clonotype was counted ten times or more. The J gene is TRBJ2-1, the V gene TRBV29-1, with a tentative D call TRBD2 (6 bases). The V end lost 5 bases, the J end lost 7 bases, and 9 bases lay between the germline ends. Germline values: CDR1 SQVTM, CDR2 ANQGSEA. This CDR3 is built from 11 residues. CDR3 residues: CSVHSGNEQFF. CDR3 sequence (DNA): TGCAGCGTTCACAGCGGGAATGAGCAGTTCTTC.

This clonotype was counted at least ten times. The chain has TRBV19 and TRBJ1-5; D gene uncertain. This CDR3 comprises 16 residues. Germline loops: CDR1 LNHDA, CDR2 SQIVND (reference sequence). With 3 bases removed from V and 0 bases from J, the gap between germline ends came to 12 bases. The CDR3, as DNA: TGTGCCAGTAGTATTATAGGGAGCTATAGCAATCAGCCCCAGCATTTT. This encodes CASSIIGSYSNQPQHF.

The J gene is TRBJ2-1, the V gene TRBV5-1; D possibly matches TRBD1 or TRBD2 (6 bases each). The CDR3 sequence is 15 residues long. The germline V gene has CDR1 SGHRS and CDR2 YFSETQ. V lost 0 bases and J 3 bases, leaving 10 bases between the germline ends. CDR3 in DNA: TGCGCCAGCAGCTTGGAGGGGGGTATCTACAATGAGCAGTTCTTC. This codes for CASSLEGGIYNEQFF.